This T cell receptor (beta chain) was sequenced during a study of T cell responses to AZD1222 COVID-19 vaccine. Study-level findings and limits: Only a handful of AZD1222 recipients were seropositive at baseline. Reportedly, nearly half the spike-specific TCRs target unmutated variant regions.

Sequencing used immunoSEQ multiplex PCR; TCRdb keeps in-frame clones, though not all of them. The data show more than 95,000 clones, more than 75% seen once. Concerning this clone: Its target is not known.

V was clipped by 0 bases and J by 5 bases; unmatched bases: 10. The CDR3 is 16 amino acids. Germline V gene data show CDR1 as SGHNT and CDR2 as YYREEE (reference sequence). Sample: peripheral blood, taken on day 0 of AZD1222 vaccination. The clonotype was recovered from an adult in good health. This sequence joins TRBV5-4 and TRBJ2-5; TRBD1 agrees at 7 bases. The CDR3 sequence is CASSLAAGGQSETQYF. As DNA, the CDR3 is TGTGCCAGCAGCTTGGCCGCAGGGGGACAGTCGGAGACCCAGTACTTC.